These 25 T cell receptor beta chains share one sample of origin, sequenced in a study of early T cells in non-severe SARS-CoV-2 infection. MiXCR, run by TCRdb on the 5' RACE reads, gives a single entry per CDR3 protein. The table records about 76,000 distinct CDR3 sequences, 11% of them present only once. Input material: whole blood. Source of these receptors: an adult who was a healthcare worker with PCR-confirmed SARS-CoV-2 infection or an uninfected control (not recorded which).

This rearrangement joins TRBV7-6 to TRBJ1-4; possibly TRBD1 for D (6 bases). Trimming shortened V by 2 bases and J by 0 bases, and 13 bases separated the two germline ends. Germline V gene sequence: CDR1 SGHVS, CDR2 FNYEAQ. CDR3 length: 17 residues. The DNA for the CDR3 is TGTGCCAGCAGCTTACGACAGGCCCTGGCAACTAATGAAAAACTGTTTTTT. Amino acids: CASSLRQALATNEKLFF.

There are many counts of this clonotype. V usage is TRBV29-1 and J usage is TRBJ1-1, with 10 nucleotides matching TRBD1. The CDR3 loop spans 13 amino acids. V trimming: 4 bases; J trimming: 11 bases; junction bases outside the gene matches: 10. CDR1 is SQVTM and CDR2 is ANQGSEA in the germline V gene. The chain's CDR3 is CSVVRDRGRRAFF. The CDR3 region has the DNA TGCAGCGTTGTTCGGGACAGGGGTCGTCGGGCTTTCTTT.

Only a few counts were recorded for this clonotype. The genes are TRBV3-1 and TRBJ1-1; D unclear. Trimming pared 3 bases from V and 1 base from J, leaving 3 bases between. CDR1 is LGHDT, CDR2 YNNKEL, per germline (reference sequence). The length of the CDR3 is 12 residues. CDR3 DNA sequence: TGTGCCAGCAGCCACGGGAACACTGAAGCTTTCTTT. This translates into CASSHGNTEAFF.

This CDR3 is CASSRGSGELFF. The CDR3 bases are TGTGCCAGCAGCCGGGGGTCCGGGGAGCTGTTTTTT. This chain uses TRBV7-9 with TRBJ2-2; the D gene is possibly TRBD2 (6 bases). Trimming took off 5 bases at V and 6 bases at J, with 7 bases between the two ends. CDR3 size: 12 residues. CDR1 is SEHNR, CDR2 FQNEAQ, per germline (reference sequence). The full variable domain, rest sourced from reference TRBV7-9 and TRBJ2-2, is DTGVSQNPRHKITKRGQNVTFRCDPISEHNRLYWYRQTLGQGPEFLTYFQNEAQLEKSRLLSDRFSAERPKGSFSTLEIQRTEQGDSAMYLCASSRGSGELFFGEGSRLTVL.

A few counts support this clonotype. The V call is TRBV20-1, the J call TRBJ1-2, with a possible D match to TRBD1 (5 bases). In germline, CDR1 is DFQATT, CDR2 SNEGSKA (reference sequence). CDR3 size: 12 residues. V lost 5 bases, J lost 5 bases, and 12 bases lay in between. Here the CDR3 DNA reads TGCAGTGCTGAAGACAGCCAGTATGGCTACACCTTC. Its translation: CSAEDSQYGYTF.

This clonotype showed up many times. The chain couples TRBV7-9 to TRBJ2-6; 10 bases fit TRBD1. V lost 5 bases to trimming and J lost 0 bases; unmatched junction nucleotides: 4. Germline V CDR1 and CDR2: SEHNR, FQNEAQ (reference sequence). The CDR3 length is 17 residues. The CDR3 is CASSPRTGGSGANVLTF. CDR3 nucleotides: TGTGCCAGCAGCCCTCGGACAGGGGGCTCTGGGGCCAACGTCCTGACTTTC. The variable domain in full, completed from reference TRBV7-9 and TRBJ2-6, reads DTGVSQNPRHKITKRGQNVTFRCDPISEHNRLYWYRQTLGQGPEFLTYFQNEAQLEKSRLLSDRFSAERPKGSFSTLEIQRTEQGDSAMYLCASSPRTGGSGANVLTFGAGSRLTVL.

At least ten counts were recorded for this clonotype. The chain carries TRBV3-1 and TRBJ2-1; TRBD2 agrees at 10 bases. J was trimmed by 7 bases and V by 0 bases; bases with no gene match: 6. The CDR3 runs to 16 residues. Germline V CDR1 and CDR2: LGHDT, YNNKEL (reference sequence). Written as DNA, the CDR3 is TGTGCCAGCAGCCAAGATCTAGCGGGGGTAGGGAATGAGCAGTTCTTC. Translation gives CASSQDLAGVGNEQFF.

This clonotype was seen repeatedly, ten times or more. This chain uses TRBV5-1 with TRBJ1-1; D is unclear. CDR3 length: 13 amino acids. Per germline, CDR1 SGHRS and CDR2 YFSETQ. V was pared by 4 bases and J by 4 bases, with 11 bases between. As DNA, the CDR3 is TGCGCCAGCAGCGCGGACGGATCCACTGAAGCTTTCTTT. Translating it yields CASSADGSTEAFF. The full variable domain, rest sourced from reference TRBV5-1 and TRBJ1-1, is KAGVTQTPRYLIKTRGQQVTLSCSPISGHRSVSWYQQTPGQGLQFLFEYFSETQRNKGNFPGRFSGRQFSNSRSEMNVSTLELGDSALYLCASSADGSTEAFFGQGTRLTVV.

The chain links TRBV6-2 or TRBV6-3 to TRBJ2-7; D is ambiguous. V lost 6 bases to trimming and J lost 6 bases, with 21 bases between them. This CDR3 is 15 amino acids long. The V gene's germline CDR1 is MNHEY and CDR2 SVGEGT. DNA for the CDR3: TGTGCCAGCAGCTCCAGCTTACCACTGTCCCGCGAGCAGTACTTC. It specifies CASSSSLPLSREQYF.

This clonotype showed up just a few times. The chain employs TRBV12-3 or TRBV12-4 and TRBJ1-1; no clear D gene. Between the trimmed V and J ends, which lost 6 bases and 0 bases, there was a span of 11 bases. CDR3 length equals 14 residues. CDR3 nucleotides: TGTGCCAGCAGGTGGACGGCAGTGAACACTGAAGCTTTCTTT. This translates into CASRWTAVNTEAFF.

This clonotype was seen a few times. CDR3 sequence: CSARDNRAGNTGELFF. As DNA, the CDR3 is TGCAGTGCTAGAGATAACCGGGCCGGGAACACCGGGGAGCTGTTTTTT. V usage is TRBV20-1 and J usage is TRBJ2-2; D is undetermined. The V gene lost 0 bases and the J gene lost 1 base, with 12 bases spanning the gap. This CDR3 region has 16 residues. Germline V gives CDR1 DFQATT, CDR2 SNEGSKA (reference sequence).

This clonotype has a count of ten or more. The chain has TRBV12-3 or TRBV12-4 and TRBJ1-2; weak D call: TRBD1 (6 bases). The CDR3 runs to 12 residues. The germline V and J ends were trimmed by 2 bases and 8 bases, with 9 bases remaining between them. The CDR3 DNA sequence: TGTGCCAGCAGTTTAAACGGGGGCGGCTACACCTTC. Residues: CASSLNGGGYTF.

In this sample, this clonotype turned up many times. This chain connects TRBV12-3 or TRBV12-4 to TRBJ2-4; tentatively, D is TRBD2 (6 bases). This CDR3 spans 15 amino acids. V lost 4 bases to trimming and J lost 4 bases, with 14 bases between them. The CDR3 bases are TGTGCCAGCAGTTCCGGGGGTCAGGAAAAAAACATTCAGTACTTC. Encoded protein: CASSSGGQEKNIQYF.

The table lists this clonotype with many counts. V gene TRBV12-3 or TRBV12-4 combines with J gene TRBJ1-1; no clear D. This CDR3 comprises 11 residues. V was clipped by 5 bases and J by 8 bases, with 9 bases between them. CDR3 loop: CASSPRGEAFF. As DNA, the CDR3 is TGTGCCAGCAGTCCCCGCGGCGAAGCTTTCTTT.

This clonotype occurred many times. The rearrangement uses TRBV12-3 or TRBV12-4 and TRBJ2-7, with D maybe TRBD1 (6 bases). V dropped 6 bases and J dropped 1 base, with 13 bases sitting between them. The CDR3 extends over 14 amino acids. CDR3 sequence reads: CASRHRDTSYEQYF. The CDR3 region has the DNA TGTGCCAGCAGACACCGGGACACGTCCTACGAGCAGTACTTC.

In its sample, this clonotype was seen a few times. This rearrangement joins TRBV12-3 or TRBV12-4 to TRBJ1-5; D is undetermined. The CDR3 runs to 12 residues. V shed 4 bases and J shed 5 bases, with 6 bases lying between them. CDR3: CASSYDYQPQHF. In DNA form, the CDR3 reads TGTGCCAGCAGTTATGATTATCAGCCCCAGCATTTT.

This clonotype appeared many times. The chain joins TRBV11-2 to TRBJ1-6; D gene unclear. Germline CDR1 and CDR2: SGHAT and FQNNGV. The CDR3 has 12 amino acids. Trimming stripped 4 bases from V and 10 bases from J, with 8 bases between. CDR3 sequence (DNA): TGTGCCAGCAGCTCCCCGTCGTCACCCCTCCACTTT. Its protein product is CASSSPSSPLHF.

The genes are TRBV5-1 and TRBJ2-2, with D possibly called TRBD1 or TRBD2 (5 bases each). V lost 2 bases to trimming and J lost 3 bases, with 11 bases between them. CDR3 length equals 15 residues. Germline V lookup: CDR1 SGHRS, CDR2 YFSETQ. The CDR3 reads CASSLGTEDTGELFF. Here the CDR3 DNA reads TGCGCCAGCAGCTTAGGGACGGAAGACACCGGGGAGCTGTTTTTT. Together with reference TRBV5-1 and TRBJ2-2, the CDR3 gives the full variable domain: KAGVTQTPRYLIKTRGQQVTLSCSPISGHRSVSWYQQTPGQGLQFLFEYFSETQRNKGNFPGRFSGRQFSNSRSEMNVSTLELGDSALYLCASSLGTEDTGELFFGEGSRLTVL.

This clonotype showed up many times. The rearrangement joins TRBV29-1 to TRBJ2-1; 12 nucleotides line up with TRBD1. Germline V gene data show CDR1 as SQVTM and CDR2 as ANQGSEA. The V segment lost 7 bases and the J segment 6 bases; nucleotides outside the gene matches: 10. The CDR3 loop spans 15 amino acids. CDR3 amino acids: CSASGTGGNANEQFF. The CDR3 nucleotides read TGCAGCGCCTCCGGGACAGGGGGCAACGCCAATGAGCAGTTCTTC.

CDR3 DNA sequence: TGCGCCAGCAGCTCCGTACTGCACAATGAGCAGTTCTTC. This sequence encodes CASSSVLHNEQFF. V gene TRBV5-1 combines with J gene TRBJ2-1; D not certain. Germline loops: CDR1 SGHRS, CDR2 YFSETQ. The V end lost 3 bases, the J end lost 5 bases, and 9 bases lay between the germline ends. The CDR3 runs 13 residues.

This CDR3 is CASSQESPGGYFATGELFF. The CDR3 nucleotides are TGTGCCAGCAGCCAAGAATCGCCGGGGGGCTATTTTGCCACCGGGGAGCTGTTTTTT. The V call is TRBV4-2, the J call TRBJ2-2; TRBD2 might be the D (7 bases). Germline-derived CDR1 and CDR2 are LGHNA and YNFKEQ. V was trimmed by 0 bases and J by 4 bases, leaving 21 bases between them. CDR3 size: 19 residues.

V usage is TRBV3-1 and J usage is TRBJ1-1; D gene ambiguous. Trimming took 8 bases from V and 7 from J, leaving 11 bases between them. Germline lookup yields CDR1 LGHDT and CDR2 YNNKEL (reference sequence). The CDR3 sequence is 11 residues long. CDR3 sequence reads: CASRGPLEAFF. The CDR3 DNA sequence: TGTGCCAGCCGAGGACCGCTTGAAGCTTTCTTT. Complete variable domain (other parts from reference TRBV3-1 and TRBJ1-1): DTAVSQTPKYLVTQMGNDKSIKCEQNLGHDTMYWYKQDSKKFLKIMFSYNNKELIINETVPNRFSPKSPDKAHLNLHINSLELGDSAVYFCASRGPLEAFFGQGTRLTVV.

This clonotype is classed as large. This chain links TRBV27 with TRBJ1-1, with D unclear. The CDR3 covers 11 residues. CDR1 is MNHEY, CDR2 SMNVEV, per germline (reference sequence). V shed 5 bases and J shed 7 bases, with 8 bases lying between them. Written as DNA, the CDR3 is TGTGCCAGCAGTCTTAGTGGTGAAGCTTTCTTT. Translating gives CASSLSGEAFF.

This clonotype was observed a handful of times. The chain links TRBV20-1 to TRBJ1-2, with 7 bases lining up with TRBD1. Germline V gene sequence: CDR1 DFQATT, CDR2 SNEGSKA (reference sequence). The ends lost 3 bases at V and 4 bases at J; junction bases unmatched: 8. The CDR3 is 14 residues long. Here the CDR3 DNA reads TGCAGTGCTAGCCCCAGAACAGGGGCCTATGGCTACACCTTC. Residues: CSASPRTGAYGYTF.

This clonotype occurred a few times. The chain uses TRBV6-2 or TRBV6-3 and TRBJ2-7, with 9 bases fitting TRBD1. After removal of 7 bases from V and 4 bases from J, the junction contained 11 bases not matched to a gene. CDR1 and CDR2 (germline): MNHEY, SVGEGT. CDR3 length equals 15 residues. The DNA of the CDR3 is TGTGCCAGCACCCCTCCCGGGACAGGGAGGTACGAGCAGTACTTC. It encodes CASTPPGTGRYEQYF.